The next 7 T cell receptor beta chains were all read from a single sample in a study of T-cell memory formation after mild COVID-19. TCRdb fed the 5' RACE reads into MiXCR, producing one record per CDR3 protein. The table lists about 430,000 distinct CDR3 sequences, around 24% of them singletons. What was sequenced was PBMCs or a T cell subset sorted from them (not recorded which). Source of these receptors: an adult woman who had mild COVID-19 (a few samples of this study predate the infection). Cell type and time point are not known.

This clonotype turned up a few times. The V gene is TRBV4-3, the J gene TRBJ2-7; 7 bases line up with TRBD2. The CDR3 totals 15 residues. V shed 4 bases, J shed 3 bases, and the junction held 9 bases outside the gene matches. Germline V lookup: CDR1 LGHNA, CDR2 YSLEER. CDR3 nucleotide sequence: TGCGCCAGCAGCCCAGTAAGGGAGGGCCTCTACGAGCAGTACTTC. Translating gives CASSPVREGLYEQYF.

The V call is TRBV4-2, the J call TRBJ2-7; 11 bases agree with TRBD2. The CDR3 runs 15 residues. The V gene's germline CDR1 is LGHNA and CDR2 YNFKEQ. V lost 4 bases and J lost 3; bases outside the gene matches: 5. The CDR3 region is CASSPGTSGHYEQYF. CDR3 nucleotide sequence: TGTGCCAGCAGCCCCGGGACTAGCGGACACTACGAGCAGTACTTC.

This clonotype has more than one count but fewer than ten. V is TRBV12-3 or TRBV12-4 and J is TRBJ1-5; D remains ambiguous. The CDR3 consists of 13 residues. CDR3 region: CASSGKSNQPQHF. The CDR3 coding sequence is TGTGCGTCCTCTGGGAAGAGCAATCAGCCCCAGCATTTT.

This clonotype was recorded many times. The CDR3 DNA reads as TGTGCCAGCTCACCACGGGCGACTGGGGGCGGGGGATTCCAGTACGAGCAGTACTTC. Translating it yields CASSPRATGGGGFQYEQYF. This chain links TRBV18 with TRBJ2-7; perhaps TRBD2 as D (7 bases). Between the trimmed V and J ends, which lost 1 base and 4 bases, there was a span of 26 bases. This CDR3 is 19 amino acids long. The V gene's germline CDR1 is KGHSH and CDR2 LQKENI. The variable domain in full, completed from reference TRBV18 and TRBJ2-7, reads NAGVMQNPRHLVRRRGQEARLRCSPMKGHSHVYWYRQLPEEGLKFMVYLQKENIIDESGMPKERFSAEFPKEGPSILRIQQVVRGDSAAYFCASSPRATGGGGFQYEQYFGPGTRLTVT.

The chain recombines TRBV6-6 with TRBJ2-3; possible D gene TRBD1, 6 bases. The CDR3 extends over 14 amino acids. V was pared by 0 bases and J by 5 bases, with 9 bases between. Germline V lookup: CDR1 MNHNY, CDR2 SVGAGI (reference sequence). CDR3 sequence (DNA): TGTGCCAGCAGTTACTCGGGGGCTAGAGATACGCAGTATTTT. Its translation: CASSYSGARDTQYF.

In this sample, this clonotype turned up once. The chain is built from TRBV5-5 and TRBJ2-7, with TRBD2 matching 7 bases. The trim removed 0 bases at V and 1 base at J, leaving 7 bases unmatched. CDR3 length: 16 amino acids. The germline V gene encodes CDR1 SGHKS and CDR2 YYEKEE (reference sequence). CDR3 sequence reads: CASSLVGSGQSYEQYF. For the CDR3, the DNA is TGTGCCAGCAGCTTGGTGGGTAGCGGGCAATCCTACGAGCAGTACTTC.

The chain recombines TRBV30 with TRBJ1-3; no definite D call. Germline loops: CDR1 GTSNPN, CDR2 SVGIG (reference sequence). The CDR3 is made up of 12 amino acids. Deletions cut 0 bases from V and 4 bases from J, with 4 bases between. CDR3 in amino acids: CAWSVRGNTIYF. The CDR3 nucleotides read TGTGCCTGGAGTGTACGGGGAAACACCATATATTTT. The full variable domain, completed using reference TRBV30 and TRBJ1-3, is SQTIHQWPATLVQPVGSPLSLECTVEGTSNPNLYWYRQAAGRGLQLLFYSVGIGQISSEVPQNLSASRPQDRQFILSSKKLLLSDSGFYLCAWSVRGNTIYFGEGSWLTVV.